A selection of T cell receptor beta chains follows, all from one sample in a study of tumor and adjacent non-tumor tissue in lung cancer. TCRdb re-analysed the multiplex PCR reads in MiXCR, keeping a single row per CDR3 protein. This table holds 78,000 or so distinct CDR3 sequences, around 75% found once. Sequenced: lung tumor tissue. These receptor sequences come from a woman between 45 and 60 years old with non-small cell lung cancer. Each CDR3 is given with its conserved first and last residue.

V: TRBV10-3
CDR3: CTISGNQGSPAYEHYF

V: TRBV29-1
CDR3: CSGDGQTWELFF

V: TRBV4-2
CDR3: CAISQGQGQPYNEEFF

V: TRBV6-6
CDR3: CASNYLSTSVYEQYF

V: TRBV20-1
CDR3: CNVTAFGNEQYF

V: TRBV6-5
CDR3: CASSIRGGTKNIQYF

V: TRBV4-1
CDR3: CASIQPTLMNTEAFF

V: TRBV18
CDR3: CARSPPIGDTQYF

V: TRBV4-1
CDR3: CASSQTTPGNTIYF

V: TRBV6-5
CDR3: CASCRGTFQDHGYTF

V: TRBV20-1
CDR3: CSAPSSGMGAYEQYF

V: TRBV11-2
CDR3: CDSSPRPGIGLGEQYF

V: TRBV20-1
CDR3: CIATRDSVQYEQYF

V: TRBV5-5
CDR3: CASSHEFSNTEAFF

V: TRBV20-1
CDR3: CSASRESYNEQFF

V: TRBV11-2
CDR3: CVSGLSVTGKLFF

V: TRBV12-3/TRBV12-4
CDR3: CASSSPRTTNEQFF

V: TRBV28
CDR3: CASSNLGTSLYEQFF

V: TRBV4-1
CDR3: CASSPSRGVKNIQYF

V: TRBV4-1
CDR3: CASRQGQGTQEQFF

V: TRBV20-1
CDR3: CTGINYGYTF

V: TRBV7-2
CDR3: CASGPYRGEQFF

V: TRBV29-1
CDR3: CSVGEDTEAYF

V: TRBV28
CDR3: CAIESGPVNTEAFF

V: TRBV12-3/TRBV12-4
CDR3: CVSNPTGDKNIQYF

V: TRBV18
CDR3: CASSPGAPEAFF

V: TRBV28
CDR3: CANSFGSSDTQYF

V: TRBV12-3/TRBV12-4
CDR3: CASTLAGWSNTDTQYF

V: TRBV12-3/TRBV12-4
CDR3: CASCGQGAVTRELFF

V: TRBV5-8
CDR3: CASTRQGATNEKLFF

V: TRBV20-1
CDR3: CCASYPAAEAFF

V: TRBV6-2/TRBV6-3
CDR3: CASSYHDTEEALF

V: TRBV29-1
CDR3: CSLGRQGGVSGYTF

V: TRBV20-1
CDR3: CSVFRDSLGNERFF

V: TRBV28
CDR3: CASTSFYGRGADTQYF

V: TRBV11-2
CDR3: CGNSDASVETQYF